Presented here are 11 T cell receptor beta chains from one specimen sequenced in a study of technical replicates of blood from several donors. Assay: immunoSEQ multiplex PCR; the TCRdb copy retains only in-frame clones and omits some. The table includes more than 60,000 clones, around 94% detected once. The specimen sequenced was T cells isolated from PBMCs. The receptors originated from a human donor in good health.

This chain joins TRBV5-4 and TRBJ1-4, with unresolved D. Germline V lookup: CDR1 SGHNT, CDR2 YYREEE (reference sequence). The CDR3 extends over 12 amino acids. V was clipped by 3 bases and J by 3 bases, with 3 bases between them. CDR3 in amino acids: CASSSSNEKLFF. DNA for the CDR3: TGTGCCAGCAGCTCTTCTAATGAAAAACTGTTTTTT.

The chain joins TRBV9 to TRBJ2-4, with TRBD2 as a possible D gene (6 bases). The CDR3 covers 16 residues. Germline V gene data show CDR1 as SGDLS and CDR2 as YYNGEE. Trimming removed 4 bases at V and 1 base at J, with 15 bases between. The CDR3 spells CASSIQGGMAKNIQYF. CDR3 nucleotide sequence: TGTGCCAGCAGCATCCAGGGAGGCATGGCCAAAAACATTCAGTACTTC.

The rearrangement joins TRBV29-1 to TRBJ2-3; D gene uncertain. CDR1 is SQVTM and CDR2 is ANQGSEA in the germline V gene. Trimming took off 4 bases at V and 3 bases at J, with 5 bases between the two ends. The CDR3 is 11 residues long. The DNA of the CDR3 is TGCAGCGTTGGTCGGACAGATACGCAGTATTTT. Its translation is CSVGRTDTQYF.

The genes are TRBV4-1 and TRBJ1-5; D might be TRBD1 (5 bases). Germline-derived CDR1 and CDR2 are MGHRA and YSYEKL. Deletions cut 0 bases from V and 7 bases from J, with 13 bases between. The CDR3 totals 15 residues. In DNA form, the CDR3 reads TGCGCCAGCAGCCAAGATTGGGGGGTAGGGCAGCCCCAGCATTTT. As protein: CASSQDWGVGQPQHF.

This chain uses TRBV7-8 with TRBJ2-7; TRBD2 might be the D (7 bases). The V and J ends lost 6 bases and 2 bases respectively, with 14 bases between them. CDR1 and CDR2 (germline): SGHVS, FQNEAQ. The CDR3 covers 14 residues. The CDR3, as DNA: TGTGCCAGCAGTTACACGGGGGGCGCCTACGAGCAGTACTTC. Protein sequence: CASSYTGGAYEQYF.

V is TRBV30 and J is TRBJ2-7; 8 nucleotides match TRBD1. The V gene end was trimmed by 2 bases and the J gene end by 5 bases; junction bases not matched to a gene: 8. Per the germline V gene, CDR1 is GTSNPN and CDR2 is SVGIG (reference sequence). This CDR3 is 14 amino acids long. In DNA form, the CDR3 reads TGTGCCTGGAGTATAGGACAGGGAACGGACGAGCAGTACTTC. Its protein is CAWSIGQGTDEQYF. Together with reference TRBV30 and TRBJ2-7, the CDR3 gives the full variable domain: SQTIHQWPATLVQPVGSPLSLECTVEGTSNPNLYWYRQAAGRGLQLLFYSVGIGQISSEVPQNLSASRPQDRQFILSSKKLLLSDSGFYLCAWSIGQGTDEQYFGPGTRLTVT.

The chain is built from TRBV9 and TRBJ1-1; maybe TRBD1 (5 bases). V lost 5 bases to trimming and J lost 1 base, with 9 bases between them. The CDR3 is made up of 13 amino acids. In germline, CDR1 is SGDLS, CDR2 YYNGEE. This CDR3 reads CASSRQRNTEAFF. The CDR3 DNA follows: TGTGCCAGCAGTCGACAGCGGAACACTGAAGCTTTCTTT.

The chain carries TRBV28 and TRBJ1-5; a possible D gene is TRBD1 (6 bases). V gave up 1 base and J gave up 3 bases, with 19 bases separating them. Germline assignment: CDR1 MDHEN and CDR2 SYDVKM. The CDR3 has 18 residues. CDR3 sequence reads: CASSLLSWTAAHNQPQHF. As DNA, the CDR3 is TGTGCCAGCAGTTTATTAAGTTGGACAGCGGCCCACAATCAGCCCCAGCATTTT.

Remarks on this clone: Other DNA sequences from this sample encode an identical CDR3 as well. The chain uses TRBV10-3 and TRBJ2-5, with D possibly TRBD1 on 5 matching bases. Trimming removed 3 bases from V and 4 bases from J, with 9 bases in between. Germline V gene data show CDR1 as ENHRY and CDR2 as SYGVKD. The CDR3 spans 13 residues. The CDR3 reads CAISEARGETQYF. The CDR3, as DNA: TGTGCCATCAGTGAAGCTAGGGGAGAGACCCAGTACTTC.

This chain links TRBV19 with TRBJ1-4; D call uncertain. CDR3 size: 15 residues. Germline V gene data show CDR1 as LNHDA and CDR2 as SQIVND (reference sequence). Between the trimmed V and J ends, which lost 6 bases and 0 bases, there was a span of 11 bases. This CDR3 reads CASRPPSATNEKLFF. The CDR3 coding sequence is TGTGCCAGTAGGCCACCATCGGCAACTAATGAAAAACTGTTTTTT.

V gene TRBV28 combines with J gene TRBJ1-5, with 7 bases aligning to TRBD1. This CDR3 is 15 amino acids long. Trimming took 6 bases from V and 2 from J; bases not matched to a gene: 7. Germline values: CDR1 MDHEN, CDR2 SYDVKM. CDR3 nucleotides: TGTGCCAGCAGCCAACAGGGGATTGGCAATCAGCCCCAGCATTTT. It translates to CASSQQGIGNQPQHF.